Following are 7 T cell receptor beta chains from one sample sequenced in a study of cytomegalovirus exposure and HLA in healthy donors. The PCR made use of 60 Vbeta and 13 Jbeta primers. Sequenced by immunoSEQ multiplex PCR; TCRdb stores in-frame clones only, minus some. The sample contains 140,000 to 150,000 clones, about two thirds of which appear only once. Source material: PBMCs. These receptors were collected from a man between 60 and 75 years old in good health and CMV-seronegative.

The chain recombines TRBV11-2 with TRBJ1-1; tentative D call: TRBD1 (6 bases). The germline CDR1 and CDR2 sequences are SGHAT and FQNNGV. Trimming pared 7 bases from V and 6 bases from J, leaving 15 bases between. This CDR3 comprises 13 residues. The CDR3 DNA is TGTGCCAGCAACCGCGAAACAGGGTCTGAAGCTTTCTTT. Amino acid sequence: CASNRETGSEAFF.

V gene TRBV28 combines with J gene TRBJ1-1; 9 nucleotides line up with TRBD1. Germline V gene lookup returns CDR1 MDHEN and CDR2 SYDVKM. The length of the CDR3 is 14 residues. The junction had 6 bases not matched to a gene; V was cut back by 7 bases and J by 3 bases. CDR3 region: CASTSQGADTEAFF. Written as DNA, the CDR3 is TGTGCCAGCACCTCACAGGGGGCGGACACTGAAGCTTTCTTT.

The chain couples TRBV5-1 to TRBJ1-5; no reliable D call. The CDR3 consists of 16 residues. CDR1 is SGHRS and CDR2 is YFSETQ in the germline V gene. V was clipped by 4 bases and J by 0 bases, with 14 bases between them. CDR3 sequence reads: CASSAQPLDSNQPQHF. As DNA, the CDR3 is TGCGCCAGCAGCGCCCAACCCCTAGATAGCAATCAGCCCCAGCATTTT.

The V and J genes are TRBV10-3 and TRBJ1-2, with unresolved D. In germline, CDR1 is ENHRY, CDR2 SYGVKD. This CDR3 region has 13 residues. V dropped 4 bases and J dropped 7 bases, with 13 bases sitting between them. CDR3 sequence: CAISVGQEAGYTF. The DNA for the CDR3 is TGTGCCATCAGTGTCGGTCAGGAGGCTGGCTACACCTTC.

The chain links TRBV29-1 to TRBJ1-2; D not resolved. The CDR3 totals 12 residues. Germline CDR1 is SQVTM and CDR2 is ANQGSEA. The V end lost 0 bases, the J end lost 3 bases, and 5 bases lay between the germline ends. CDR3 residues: CSVEDPDYGYTF. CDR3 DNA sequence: TGCAGCGTTGAAGACCCAGACTATGGCTACACCTTC.

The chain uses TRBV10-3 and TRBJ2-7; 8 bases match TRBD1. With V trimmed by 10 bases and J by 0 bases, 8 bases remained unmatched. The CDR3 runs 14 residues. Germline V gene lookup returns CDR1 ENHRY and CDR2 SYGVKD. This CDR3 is CATIIDRGSYEQYF. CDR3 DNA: TGTGCCACCATTATTGACAGGGGCTCCTACGAGCAGTACTTC.

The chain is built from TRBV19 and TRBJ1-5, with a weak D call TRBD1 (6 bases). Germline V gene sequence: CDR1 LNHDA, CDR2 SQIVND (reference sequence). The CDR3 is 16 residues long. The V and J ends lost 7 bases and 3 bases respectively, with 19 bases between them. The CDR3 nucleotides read TGTGCCAGTAAAGAGTGGGGGCAGACTCCCAATCAGCCCCAGCATTTT. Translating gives CASKEWGQTPNQPQHF.